This T cell receptor (beta chain) was sequenced in a study of blood T cell repertoires in COVID-19. Germline V gives CDR1 SNHLY, CDR2 FYNNEI. The CDR3 runs 14 residues. The germline V and J ends were trimmed by 5 bases and 5 bases, with 13 bases remaining between them. The assay was immunoSEQ multiplex PCR, and TCRdb's table has in-frame clones only and misses some. Of 150,000 to 200,000 clones in the sample, 80% to 85% were seen once. This sequence originates from a human donor with acute or convalescent COVID-19. The donor label of this sample is uncertain. The specimen was peripheral blood. The chain joins TRBV2 to TRBJ2-1, with D maybe TRBD2 (5 bases). CDR3 coding DNA: TGTGCCAGCAGTCCACGAATACTAGACAATGAGCAGTTCTTC. It is translated as CASSPRILDNEQFF.